A single sample is the source of the 10 T cell receptor beta chains below, sequenced in a study of brain T cells in children with intractable seizures (dated by TCRdb to the early 2020s). Libraries came from the immunoSEQ multiplex PCR assay. TCRdb re-hosts the immuneACCESS table, in-frame sequences only. Its copies lack some clones; in the studies checked, an unresolved V gene accounts for under half of them, and the cause for the rest is not known. This sample lists fewer than 80,000 clones; roughly 95% were detected once. The ten largest account for more than 0.3% of the sample. Reading the label with the study, this specimen's time point is: resected brain tissue, or blood drawn just prior to surgery. Sequencing used peripheral blood, obtained at surgery. These receptors were obtained from a boy in the first two years of life with focal cortical dysplasia and intractable seizures.

In its sample, this clone was seen once. The V and J genes are TRBV28 and TRBJ1-1; no firm D call. From germline, CDR1 is MDHEN and CDR2 SYDVKM. Trimming took off 7 bases at V and 6 bases at J, with 18 bases between the two ends. The CDR3 has 14 amino acids. The CDR3 is CASNLDRLDAEAFF. CDR3 nucleotide sequence: TGTGCCAGCAACCTAGACCGACTCGACGCTGAAGCTTTCTTT.

This clone was seen just once. V usage is TRBV29-1 and J usage is TRBJ1-2; D remains unclear. CDR3 length equals 11 residues. Germline V lookup: CDR1 SQVTM, CDR2 ANQGSEA. The V gene lost 0 bases and the J gene lost 6 bases, with 5 bases spanning the gap. CDR3 coding DNA: TGCAGCGTTGAAGACGAGGATGGCTACACCTTC. It yields the protein CSVEDEDGYTF.

The chain employs TRBV7-6 and TRBJ2-2; 9 bases align to TRBD2. The CDR3 extends over 16 amino acids. The J segment lost 1 base and the V segment lost 5 bases, leaving 5 bases of the junction unmatched. In germline, CDR1 is SGHVS, CDR2 FNYEAQ. The CDR3 nucleotides read TGTGCCAGCAGCCCGAAGACTAGCGGGAACACCGGGGAGCTGTTTTTT. This encodes CASSPKTSGNTGELFF.

This chain connects TRBV6-2 or TRBV6-3 to TRBJ2-7; 10 nucleotides agree with TRBD1. The CDR3 totals 16 residues. J lost 0 bases, V lost 1 base, and 3 bases had no gene match. Germline V gene data show CDR1 as MNHEY and CDR2 as SVGEGT. CDR3: CASSYLGQGSSYEQYF. The CDR3 nucleotides are TGTGCCAGCAGTTACTTGGGACAGGGGTCCTCCTACGAGCAGTACTTC.

The chain has TRBV20-1 and TRBJ1-1; D is perhaps TRBD1 (5 bases). Trimming stripped 1 base from V and 8 bases from J, with 5 bases between. The germline CDR1 and CDR2 sequences are DFQATT and SNEGSKA (reference sequence). This CDR3 spans 10 amino acids. The chain's CDR3 is CSARGTEAFF. The DNA for the CDR3 is TGCAGTGCTAGAGGGACAGAAGCTTTCTTT.

The count of this clone is one. The chain joins TRBV5-6 to TRBJ2-1; 10 nucleotides line up with TRBD2. CDR1 and CDR2 (germline): SGHDT, YYEEEE. CDR3 size: 15 residues. The V gene end was trimmed by 5 bases and the J gene end by 4 bases; junction bases not matched to a gene: 6. The CDR3 bases are TGTGCCAGCAGACTCCCACTAGCGGGGTACAATGAGCAGTTCTTC. Encoded protein: CASRLPLAGYNEQFF.

The rearrangement joins TRBV12-3 or TRBV12-4 to TRBJ1-1; unclear D gene. CDR3 length equals 13 residues. Trimming pared 3 bases from V and 1 base from J, leaving 6 bases between. DNA for the CDR3: TGTGCCAGCAGTTTTGGTTCGAACACTGAAGCTTTCTTT. Amino acid sequence: CASSFGSNTEAFF.

This clone occurred a few times. This chain links TRBV28 with TRBJ1-5; TRBD1 aligns across 10 bases. This CDR3 region has 15 residues. Trimming at V came to 6 bases and at J to 5 bases, leaving 7 bases not matched to a gene. In germline, CDR1 is MDHEN, CDR2 SYDVKM. The CDR3 loop reads CASSLGDRGDQPQHF. CDR3 nucleotides: TGTGCCAGCAGCCTCGGGGACAGGGGCGATCAGCCCCAGCATTTT. The complete variable domain, with remaining parts taken from reference TRBV28 and TRBJ1-5, reads DVKVTQSSRYLVKRTGEKVFLECVQDMDHENMFWYRQDPGLGLRLIYFSYDVKMKEKGDIPEGYSVSREKKERFSLILESASTNQTSMYLCASSLGDRGDQPQHFGDGTRLSIL.

The chain is built from TRBV11-2 and TRBJ1-5; D remains unclear. The V and J ends lost 7 bases and 2 bases respectively, with 21 bases between them. Germline CDR1 SGHAT, CDR2 FQNNGV. There are 17 residues in the CDR3. For the CDR3, the DNA is TGTGCCAGCACTCCGGGCCCTCGGGGAGGAGGCAATCAGCCCCAGCATTTT. Translation: CASTPGPRGGGNQPQHF.

The V and J genes are TRBV7-2 and TRBJ1-1; TRBD1 agrees at 9 bases. The germline V gene has CDR1 SGHTA and CDR2 FQGNSA. The CDR3 contains 15 residues. V dropped 0 bases and J dropped 5; count of bases not matched to a gene: 4. The CDR3 DNA sequence: TGTGCCAGCAGCTTAGCGGGACAGGGTTTAACTGAAGCTTTCTTT. This codes for CASSLAGQGLTEAFF.